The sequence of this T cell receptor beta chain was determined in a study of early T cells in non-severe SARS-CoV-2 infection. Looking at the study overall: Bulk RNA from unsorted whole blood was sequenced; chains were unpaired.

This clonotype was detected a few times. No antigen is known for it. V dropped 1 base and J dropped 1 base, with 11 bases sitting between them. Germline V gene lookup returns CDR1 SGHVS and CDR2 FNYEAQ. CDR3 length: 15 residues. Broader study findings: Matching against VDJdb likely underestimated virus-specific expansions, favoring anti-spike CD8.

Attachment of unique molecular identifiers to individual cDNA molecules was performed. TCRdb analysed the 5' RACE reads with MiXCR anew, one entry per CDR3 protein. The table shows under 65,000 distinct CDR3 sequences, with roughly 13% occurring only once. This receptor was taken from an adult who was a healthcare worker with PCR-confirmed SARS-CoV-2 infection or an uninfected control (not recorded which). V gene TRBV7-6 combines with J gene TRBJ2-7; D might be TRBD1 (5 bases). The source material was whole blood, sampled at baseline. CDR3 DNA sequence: TGTGCCAGCAGCTTAGTGGACACTACGTCCTACGAGCAGTACTTC. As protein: CASSLVDTTSYEQYF.